This T cell receptor (beta chain) was observed in a study of response to subunit inactivated influenza vaccine. Germline V gene sequence: CDR1 SGHVS, CDR2 FQNEAQ. V dropped 8 bases and J dropped 4; count of bases not matched to a gene: 12. The CDR3 is made up of 15 amino acids. TCRdb re-derived calls from the RT-PCR reads in MiXCR, one entry per CDR3 protein. The sample has approximately 160,000 distinct CDR3 sequences; roughly 10% are singletons. As regards this clonotype: What it recognizes is unknown.

General study points: Every seasonal influenza vaccination brings in few new T cells, the authors suggested.

The chain has TRBV7-8 and TRBJ2-7, with 9 bases matching TRBD1. This specimen was CD8+ T cells sorted from PBMCs, taken less than 25 months after vaccination. The sequence was obtained from a man aged 50 to 69 who received an inactivated influenza vaccine. The DNA of the CDR3 is TGTGCCAGCCTGGGGCCGGGACAGGGTTTGTACGAGCAGTACTTC. Translation: CASLGPGQGLYEQYF. Filled out from reference TRBV7-8 and TRBJ2-7, the complete variable domain reads GAGVSQSPRYKVAKRGQDVALRCDPISGHVSLFWYQQALGQGPEFLTYFQNEAQLDKSGLPSDRFFAERPEGSVSTLKIQRTQQEDSAVYLCASLGPGQGLYEQYFGPGTRLTVT.